The clone carrying this T cell receptor beta chain was recorded a few times. The antigen is unknown. The data were obtained in a study of glioma-infiltrating T cells. Whole-study results and caveats: CDR3 overlap between tissue and blood was very small.

Amplification of TCR alpha and beta CDR3 regions from RNA used iRepertoire nested multiplex PCR. TCRdb used MiXCR to reprocess the multiplex PCR reads, holding one entry per CDR3 protein. The table has 170,000 or so distinct CDR3 sequences, around 40% seen once; the top ten hold roughly 5.2%. Germline V lookup: CDR1 MGHRA, CDR2 YSYEKL. With V trimmed by 4 bases and J by 1 base, 6 bases remained unmatched. The CDR3 loop spans 18 amino acids. The receptor was isolated from a human donor with low-grade glioma or glioblastoma, undergoing nonglioma brain surgery, or in good health (not recorded which). The specimen was glioma tissue, nonneoplastic brain tissue, or PBMCs (not recorded which). The chain combines TRBV4-1 with TRBJ2-2; TRBD2 matches at 13 bases. The CDR3 nucleotides are TGCGCCAGCAGCCTCCTGGGACTAGCGGGGAAGAACACCGGGGAGCTGTTTTTT. Its protein is CASSLLGLAGKNTGELFF.